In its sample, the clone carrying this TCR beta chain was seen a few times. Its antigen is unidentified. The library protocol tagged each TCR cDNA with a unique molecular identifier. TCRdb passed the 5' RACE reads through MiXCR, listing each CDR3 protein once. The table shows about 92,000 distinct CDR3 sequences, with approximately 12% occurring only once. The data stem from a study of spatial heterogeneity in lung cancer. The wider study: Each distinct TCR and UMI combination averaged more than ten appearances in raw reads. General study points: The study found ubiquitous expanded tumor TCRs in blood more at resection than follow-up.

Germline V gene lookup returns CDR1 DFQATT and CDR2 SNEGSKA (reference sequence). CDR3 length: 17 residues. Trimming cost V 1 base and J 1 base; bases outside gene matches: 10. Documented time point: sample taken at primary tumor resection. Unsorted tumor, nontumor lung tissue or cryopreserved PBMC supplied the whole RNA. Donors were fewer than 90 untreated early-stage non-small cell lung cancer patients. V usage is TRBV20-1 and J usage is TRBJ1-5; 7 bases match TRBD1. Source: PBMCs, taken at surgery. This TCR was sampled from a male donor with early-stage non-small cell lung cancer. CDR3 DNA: TGCAGTGCTAGAGGACAGGGACAACTGTGGAGCAATCAGCCCCAGCATTTT. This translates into CSARGQGQLWSNQPQHF.